The 32 T cell receptor beta chains presented below share a single source sample, sequenced in a study of cytomegalovirus exposure and HLA in healthy donors. PCR used 60 Vbeta primers and 13 Jbeta primers. This table comes from immunoSEQ multiplex PCR, and its TCRdb copy is limited to in-frame clones, with some not included. The sample carries around 96,000 clones, 60% to 80% recorded once. The sample consisted of PBMCs. The source is a man aged 55 to 70 in good health and CMV-seronegative.

This clone was counted between two and nine times. DNA of the CDR3: TGTGCCACGCTAGGGCCAGGGGGGACAGCTAACTATGGCTACACCTTC. Its protein product is CATLGPGGTANYGYTF. V usage is TRBV19 and J usage is TRBJ1-2, with 7 bases identical to TRBD1. Unmatched junction bases numbered 14, after V lost 10 bases and J lost 0 bases. The CDR3 covers 16 residues. Per the germline V gene, CDR1 is LNHDA and CDR2 is SQIVND (reference sequence).

The J gene is TRBJ1-5, the V gene TRBV19; 7 bases line up with TRBD1. The germline V gene encodes CDR1 LNHDA and CDR2 SQIVND (reference sequence). This CDR3 contains 14 residues. V dropped 7 bases and J dropped 4; count of bases not matched to a gene: 7. The chain's CDR3 is CASKRGGANQPQHF. CDR3 coding DNA: TGTGCCAGTAAAAGAGGGGGCGCGAATCAGCCCCAGCATTTT.

There are a few counts of this clone. The gene calls are TRBV6-4 and TRBJ1-2, with 9 bases lining up with TRBD1. The CDR3 length is 14 residues. Trimming took 0 bases from V and 7 from J; bases not matched to a gene: 3. Germline-derived CDR1 and CDR2 are MRHNA and SNTAGT. CDR3 bases: TGTGCCAGCAGTGACTCATTGGACAGGGGTGGCTACACCTTC. It specifies CASSDSLDRGGYTF.

CDR3 nucleotide sequence: TGTGCCAGCTCACCACCAGGGGGCGGATATGGCTACACCTTC. It yields the protein CASSPPGGGYGYTF. This sequence joins TRBV18 and TRBJ1-2; 7 bases agree with TRBD1. Losses at the gene ends were 0 bases for V and 5 bases for J; bases not matched to a gene: 3. The germline V gene encodes CDR1 KGHSH and CDR2 LQKENI. This CDR3 has 14 residues.

The V and J genes are TRBV25-1 and TRBJ1-1; D gene uncertain. The CDR3 extends over 12 amino acids. CDR1 MGHDK and CDR2 SYGVNS come from the germline V gene. Trimming stripped 5 bases from V and 5 bases from J, with 9 bases between. CDR3 sequence reads: CASSRRYTEAFF. CDR3 DNA: TGTGCCAGCAGTCGGAGGTATACTGAAGCTTTCTTT.

The V and J genes are TRBV2 and TRBJ1-3; the D gene is possibly TRBD1 (5 bases). This CDR3 has 13 residues. Trimming stripped 8 bases from V and 9 bases from J, with 17 bases between. Germline V gives CDR1 SNHLY, CDR2 FYNNEI. The CDR3 nucleotides are TGTGCCAGCGGACGGGACCCGGGGGGCACCATATATTTT. Translated: CASGRDPGGTIYF.

J is TRBJ2-4 and V is TRBV5-6; no definite D call. CDR1 is SGHDT and CDR2 is YYEEEE in the germline V gene. This CDR3 spans 14 amino acids. V was trimmed by 2 bases and J by 5 bases, leaving 11 bases between them. CDR3 residues: CASSFSPTENIQYF. Written as DNA, the CDR3 is TGTGCCAGCAGCTTCTCCCCTACAGAAAACATTCAGTACTTC. The whole variable domain, filled in from reference TRBV5-6 and TRBJ2-4, reads DAGVTQSPTHLIKTRGQQVTLRCSPKSGHDTVSWYQQALGQGPQFIFQYYEEEERQRGNFPDRFSGHQFPNYSSELNVNALLLGDSALYLCASSFSPTENIQYFGAGTRLSVL.

The chain joins TRBV10-2 to TRBJ1-2; a weak D match, TRBD1 (6 bases). Germline V lookup: CDR1 WSHSY, CDR2 SAAADI. This CDR3 spans 17 amino acids. With 6 bases removed from V and 8 bases from J, the gap between germline ends came to 28 bases. CDR3 protein: CASRTYFSGTNKNGYTF. CDR3 nucleotides: TGCGCCAGCAGAACGTACTTCTCCGGGACAAACAAAAACGGCTACACCTTC.

The chain links TRBV5-5 to TRBJ2-6; 15 positions match TRBD2. V trimming: 5 bases; J trimming: 0 bases; junction bases outside the gene matches: 3. Germline CDR1 reads SGHKS; CDR2 reads YYEKEE (reference sequence). This CDR3 is built from 18 residues. CDR3 sequence: CASRGTSGGNSGANVLTF. In nucleotides, the CDR3 is TGTGCCAGCAGGGGGACTAGCGGGGGGAACTCTGGGGCCAACGTCCTGACTTTC.

V usage is TRBV11-2 and J usage is TRBJ1-6; D is unresolved. The CDR3 has 14 amino acids. Germline V CDR1 and CDR2: SGHAT, FQNNGV. The V end was cut by 1 base, the J end by 13 bases, with 14 bases between. As DNA, the CDR3 is TGTGCCAGCAGCTTAGGCCAGAATCTAGTGCCCCTCCACTTT. Amino acids: CASSLGQNLVPLHF.

The chain uses TRBV9 and TRBJ2-2; weak D call: TRBD1 (6 bases). Trimming pared 3 bases from V and 0 bases from J, leaving 9 bases between. The CDR3 sequence is 15 residues long. Per germline, CDR1 SGDLS and CDR2 YYNGEE. CDR3 sequence reads: CASSGGGANTGELFF. The CDR3 bases are TGTGCCAGCAGCGGAGGGGGTGCGAACACCGGGGAGCTGTTTTTT.

The chain combines TRBV2 with TRBJ2-7; 9 bases are shared with TRBD1. CDR1 and CDR2 from the germline V gene are SNHLY and FYNNEI. This CDR3 is built from 14 residues. The V and J ends lost 5 bases and 6 bases, in that order; junction bases with no gene match: 8. The CDR3 sequence is CASSLGQGVGEQYF. CDR3 bases: TGTGCCAGCAGTCTGGGACAGGGAGTAGGCGAGCAGTACTTC.

The chain uses TRBV2 and TRBJ2-3; 7 bases map to TRBD2. The junction had 7 bases not matched to a gene; V was cut back by 11 bases and J by 5 bases. The CDR3 spans 12 residues. The germline CDR1 and CDR2 sequences are SNHLY and FYNNEI. CDR3 coding DNA: TGTGCCGGGGGGGTGGATGGAGATACGCAGTATTTT. Translated, it gives CAGGVDGDTQYF.

This clone has a handful of counts. This chain links TRBV9 with TRBJ2-1; 16 bases map to TRBD2. CDR3 length equals 19 residues. Germline V gene lookup returns CDR1 SGDLS and CDR2 YYNGEE. Trimming removed 0 bases from V and 7 bases from J; junction bases left unmatched: 10. The CDR3 sequence is CASSVGKGLAGGPRNEQFF. The CDR3 nucleotides are TGTGCCAGCAGCGTAGGAAAGGGACTAGCGGGAGGGCCGCGGAATGAGCAGTTCTTC.

This clone was observed once. The rearrangement links TRBV19 to TRBJ2-5; D is possibly TRBD2 (5 bases). This CDR3 has 16 amino acids. The germline V and J ends were trimmed by 2 bases and 2 bases, with 15 bases remaining between them. Germline V gene data show CDR1 as LNHDA and CDR2 as SQIVND (reference sequence). CDR3 residues: CASSIIPRLAQETQYF. The DNA of the CDR3 is TGTGCCAGTAGTATAATCCCAAGGTTAGCGCAAGAGACCCAGTACTTC.

A few counts support this clone. As DNA, the CDR3 is TGCGCCAGCAGCTTGGCCTTACTAGCGGGGGGAGCCGACGAGCAGTACTTC. Translation: CASSLALLAGGADEQYF. This rearrangement joins TRBV5-1 to TRBJ2-7; 12 bases fit TRBD2. Trimming took 0 bases from V and 5 from J; bases not matched to a gene: 9. The CDR3 length is 17 residues. CDR1 and CDR2 (germline): SGHRS, YFSETQ.

This sequence joins TRBV7-8 and TRBJ1-1; the match to TRBD1 covers 7 bases. V shed 11 bases, J shed 1 base, and the junction held 7 bases outside the gene matches. The CDR3 is 13 amino acids. The germline V gene encodes CDR1 SGHVS and CDR2 FQNEAQ. The CDR3: CASTGVANTEAFF. The CDR3 region has the DNA TGTGCCTCCACAGGGGTGGCGAACACTGAAGCTTTCTTT.

The chain recombines TRBV2 with TRBJ2-3; D unclear. This CDR3 spans 12 amino acids. Trimming left V 8 bases short and J 4 bases short, with 10 bases between. In germline, CDR1 is SNHLY, CDR2 FYNNEI. CDR3 amino acids: CASRWSADTQYF. DNA for the CDR3: TGTGCCAGCCGATGGTCAGCAGATACGCAGTATTTT.

This rearrangement joins TRBV9 to TRBJ1-1; D is unresolved. The germline gives CDR1 SGDLS, CDR2 YYNGEE. This CDR3 comprises 14 residues. V lost 2 bases, J lost 0 bases, and 8 bases lay in between. The CDR3 reads CASSVNSMNTEAFF. CDR3 bases: TGTGCCAGCAGCGTCAATAGCATGAACACTGAAGCTTTCTTT.

The table lists this clone with a few counts. The chain carries TRBV25-1 and TRBJ1-3; TRBD1 might be the D (5 bases). The CDR3 is made up of 16 amino acids. Germline V gives CDR1 MGHDK, CDR2 SYGVNS. V lost 6 bases and J 3 bases, leaving 18 bases between the germline ends. Here the CDR3 DNA reads TGTGCCAGCAGCGAGAGCCAGGGATCTTTTGGAAACACCATATATTTT. Its protein is CASSESQGSFGNTIYF.

This clone was found a few times. V gene TRBV5-1 combines with J gene TRBJ2-7; D ambiguous. V lost 0 bases and J lost 4, with 11 bases in between. This CDR3 contains 14 residues. CDR1 SGHRS and CDR2 YFSETQ come from the germline V gene. In nucleotides, the CDR3 is TGCGCCAGCAGCTTGGGGGTGGCTAGGTACGAGCAGTACTTC. As protein: CASSLGVARYEQYF. The full variable domain, rest sourced from reference TRBV5-1 and TRBJ2-7, is KAGVTQTPRYLIKTRGQQVTLSCSPISGHRSVSWYQQTPGQGLQFLFEYFSETQRNKGNFPGRFSGRQFSNSRSEMNVSTLELGDSALYLCASSLGVARYEQYFGPGTRLTVT.

The chain carries TRBV11-3 and TRBJ1-3; possibly TRBD1 for D (5 bases). CDR3 size: 17 residues. The germline CDR1 and CDR2 sequences are SGHNT and YENEEA. Trimming removed 0 bases at V and 8 bases at J, with 20 bases between. CDR3 nucleotide sequence: TGTGCCAGCAGCTTAGATATCATCCGAGTCGGGGGTGACACCATATATTTT. It codes for CASSLDIIRVGGDTIYF.

The gene calls are TRBV30 and TRBJ2-7; 10 bases match TRBD2. Germline loops: CDR1 GTSNPN, CDR2 SVGIG (reference sequence). The junction had 6 bases not matched to a gene; V was cut back by 4 bases and J by 6 bases. The CDR3 spans 13 residues. The CDR3 protein is CAWTLAGAVEQYF. The CDR3, as DNA: TGTGCCTGGACCCTAGCGGGAGCAGTCGAGCAGTACTTC.

The chain links TRBV7-6 to TRBJ2-6, with D perhaps TRBD1 (6 bases). The V end lost 10 bases, the J end lost 4 bases, and 14 bases lay between the germline ends. This CDR3 region has 14 residues. Per the germline V gene, CDR1 is SGHVS and CDR2 is FNYEAQ. The CDR3 DNA is TGTGCCACGGGACACCTTGGGGGGGCCAACGTCCTGACTTTC. Amino acids: CATGHLGGANVLTF.

For the CDR3, the DNA is TGTGCCAGCAGCTTAGCGAGTACTAGCGGTTACGAGCAGTACTTC. It is translated as CASSLASTSGYEQYF. J is TRBJ2-7 and V is TRBV7-2; 8 nucleotides align to TRBD2. Germline V gives CDR1 SGHTA, CDR2 FQGNSA. V dropped 0 bases and J dropped 4; count of bases not matched to a gene: 5. CDR3 length: 15 residues. Full variable domain (outside the CDR3, taken from reference TRBV7-2 and TRBJ2-7): GAGVSQSPSNKVTEKGKDVELRCDPISGHTALYWYRQSLGQGLEFLIYFQGNSAPDKSGLPSDRFSAERTGGSVSTLTIQRTQQEDSAVYLCASSLASTSGYEQYFGPGTRLTVT.

The rearrangement joins TRBV5-1 to TRBJ2-3, with D possibly TRBD2 on 6 matching bases. Per the germline V gene, CDR1 is SGHRS and CDR2 is YFSETQ. V lost 4 bases and J 0 bases, leaving 12 bases between the germline ends. The CDR3 has 15 residues. The CDR3 nucleotides are TGCGCCAGCAGCCCCACCGGGACTAGCACAGATACGCAGTATTTT. It yields the protein CASSPTGTSTDTQYF.

The rearrangement joins TRBV2 to TRBJ2-2, with 7 nucleotides matching TRBD2. Trimming cost V 4 bases and J 6 bases; bases outside gene matches: 11. Germline-derived CDR1 and CDR2 are SNHLY and FYNNEI. This CDR3 region has 16 residues. The CDR3 region is CASSARGRGASGELFF. CDR3 nucleotide sequence: TGTGCCAGCAGTGCCCGGGGGAGGGGAGCGTCCGGGGAGCTGTTTTTT.

The V and J genes are TRBV4-2 and TRBJ2-7; 7 bases fit TRBD2. After removal of 3 bases from V and 3 bases from J, the junction contained 8 bases not matched to a gene. The CDR3 length is 15 residues. Germline loops: CDR1 LGHNA, CDR2 YNFKEQ. The CDR3 DNA reads TGTGCCAGCAGCCAGATAGGTGGGGGGGTCTACGAGCAGTACTTC. This gives the protein CASSQIGGGVYEQYF.

The chain links TRBV10-1 to TRBJ2-7, with 9 bases aligning to TRBD2. Germline trimming cut 4 bases from V and 2 bases from J; bases unmatched to any gene: 15. The CDR3 is 18 residues long. Germline V gene data show CDR1 as WNHNN and CDR2 as SYGVQD (reference sequence). CDR3 DNA sequence: TGCGCCAGCAGTGGTCGGAATAGCGGGAGAGATTCCCCCTACGAGCAGTACTTC. Its protein product is CASSGRNSGRDSPYEQYF.

A few counts support this clone. The CDR3 reads CASSWTGGTGELFF. CDR3 sequence (DNA): TGTGCCAGCAGCTGGACAGGGGGCACCGGGGAGCTGTTTTTT. The chain is built from TRBV11-2 and TRBJ2-2; 10 nucleotides line up with TRBD1. Germline V gives CDR1 SGHAT, CDR2 FQNNGV. The ends lost 4 bases at V and 4 bases at J; junction bases unmatched: 0. The CDR3 length is 14 residues.

The chain carries TRBV5-5 and TRBJ1-2; TRBD1 is a possible D gene (6 bases). Trimming took 4 bases from V and 5 from J, leaving 15 bases between them. This CDR3 region has 14 residues. From germline, CDR1 is SGHKS and CDR2 YYEKEE (reference sequence). DNA for the CDR3: TGTGCCAGCAGCATTGTACAGGGAGGGTATGGCTACACCTTC. It yields the protein CASSIVQGGYGYTF.

The rearrangement joins TRBV6-1 to TRBJ1-1; D uncertain. V lost 4 bases and J lost 0, with 6 bases in between. From germline, CDR1 is MNHNS and CDR2 SASEGT. The CDR3 is made up of 13 amino acids. The CDR3 nucleotides are TGTGCCAGCAGTGGAACACTGAACACTGAAGCTTTCTTT. It codes for CASSGTLNTEAFF.